The 11 T cell receptor beta chains below come from one sample, sequenced in a study of siplizumab effects on memory and regulatory T cells. The protocol was immunoSEQ multiplex PCR, while the TCRdb copy is restricted to in-frame clones and leaves out a portion. The sample consists of approximately 94,000 clones, 94% of them appearing once. Material for sequencing was non-Treg CD4+ T cells sorted from blood. These receptors were taken from a human donor in good health.

This clone was seen just once. The V and J genes are TRBV15 and TRBJ2-7; 10 nucleotides agree with TRBD1. J was trimmed by 6 bases and V by 5 bases; bases with no gene match: 10. Germline CDR1 reads LNHNV; CDR2 reads YYDKDF (reference sequence). The CDR3 sequence is 15 residues long. DNA of the CDR3: TGTGCCACCAGCGGAGGGACAGGGGTCGTCCCCGAGCAGTACTTC. Amino acids: CATSGGTGVVPEQYF.

This clone has only a few counts. The chain carries TRBV9 and TRBJ2-1; D assignment may be TRBD1 or TRBD2 (5 bases each). The germline V gene encodes CDR1 SGDLS and CDR2 YYNGEE. The V end lost 0 bases, the J end lost 9 bases, and 22 bases lay between the germline ends. This CDR3 contains 17 residues. The CDR3 loop is CASSVVGRGSRGGEQFF. The CDR3 DNA reads TGTGCCAGCAGCGTAGTAGGTAGAGGTAGTCGTGGGGGTGAGCAGTTCTTC.

This clone came up once. V and J are TRBV19 and TRBJ1-2; the D gene is possibly TRBD1 (6 bases). Germline V CDR1 and CDR2: LNHDA, SQIVND (reference sequence). V was trimmed by 3 bases and J by 4 bases, leaving 12 bases between them. The CDR3 is made up of 14 amino acids. The CDR3 spells CASSIDRQSYGYTF. CDR3 nucleotide sequence: TGTGCCAGTAGTATCGACAGGCAGAGCTATGGCTACACCTTC.

This chain connects TRBV5-1 to TRBJ2-2; 10 bases line up with TRBD2. The V gene end was trimmed by 0 bases and the J gene end by 5 bases; junction bases not matched to a gene: 1. Per germline, CDR1 SGHRS and CDR2 YFSETQ. The length of the CDR3 is 15 residues. The CDR3 region has the DNA TGCGCCAGCAGCTTGGAACTAGCGGGGACCGGGGAGCTGTTTTTT. Its protein product is CASSLELAGTGELFF.

This chain links TRBV19 with TRBJ2-1; 7 bases are shared with TRBD2. CDR3 size: 15 residues. Germline CDR1 LNHDA, CDR2 SQIVND (reference sequence). J gave up 4 bases and V 2 bases, and 5 bases lay outside the gene matches. The CDR3 is CASSIFAGVYNEQFF. The CDR3 DNA is TGTGCCAGTAGTATATTTGCGGGAGTATACAATGAGCAGTTCTTC.

V and J are TRBV4-2 and TRBJ2-3; 7 bases map to TRBD2. The CDR3 spans 15 residues. Per germline, CDR1 LGHNA and CDR2 YNFKEQ. With V trimmed by 0 bases and J by 5 bases, 5 bases remained unmatched. The CDR3 protein is CASSQDVASGDTQYF. Written as DNA, the CDR3 is TGTGCCAGCAGCCAAGATGTGGCTAGCGGAGATACGCAGTATTTT.

This sequence joins TRBV7-3 and TRBJ2-2; 10 bases fit TRBD2. CDR1 SGHTA and CDR2 FQGTGA come from the germline V gene. CDR3 length: 16 residues. The trim removed 6 bases at V and 6 bases at J, leaving 10 bases unmatched. The chain's CDR3 is CASSVGASGSPGELFF. The CDR3 DNA follows: TGTGCCAGCAGTGTAGGGGCTAGCGGGAGCCCCGGGGAGCTGTTTTTT.

The V call is TRBV5-1, the J call TRBJ2-2; D not certain. The CDR3 totals 15 residues. The V gene's germline CDR1 is SGHRS and CDR2 YFSETQ. The V end was cut by 0 bases, the J end by 3 bases, with 9 bases between. The CDR3 sequence: CASSLGRLHTGELFF. The CDR3 DNA follows: TGCGCCAGCAGCTTGGGAAGGCTACACACCGGGGAGCTGTTTTTT.

The V call is TRBV7-2, the J call TRBJ2-1; 14 bases align to TRBD2. With 0 bases clipped from V and 6 bases from J, the junction kept 10 bases outside the gene matches. Germline CDR1 reads SGHTA; CDR2 reads FQGNSA. The CDR3 is 19 residues long. The CDR3 DNA follows: TGTGCCAGCAGCTTAGCGGTAACGACTAGCGGGAGGGCCGCCAATGAGCAGTTCTTC. The encoded protein is CASSLAVTTSGRAANEQFF.

J is TRBJ2-7 and V is TRBV7-9; no firm D call. Deletions cut 4 bases from V and 4 bases from J, with 11 bases between. The CDR3 loop spans 13 amino acids. The germline V gene encodes CDR1 SEHNR and CDR2 FQNEAQ (reference sequence). CDR3 sequence: CASSSLRTYEQYF. The CDR3 nucleotides are TGTGCCAGCAGCTCCCTTCGAACTTACGAGCAGTACTTC.

The genes are TRBV6-4 and TRBJ2-3, with TRBD1 identical over 9 bases. Germline assignment: CDR1 MRHNA and CDR2 SNTAGT. The length of the CDR3 is 14 residues. J gave up 2 bases and V 7 bases, and 4 bases lay outside the gene matches. DNA for the CDR3: TGTGCCAGCACCGGGACAGGGAACACAGATACGCAGTATTTT. Translated: CASTGTGNTDTQYF.